The 31 T cell receptor beta chains given below trace back to one sample, sequenced in a study of blood T cell repertoires in COVID-19 (dated by TCRdb to the early 2020s). Libraries came from the immunoSEQ multiplex PCR assay. TCRdb re-hosts the immuneACCESS table, in-frame sequences only. Its copies lack some clones; in the studies checked, an unresolved V gene accounts for under half of them, and the cause for the rest is not known. This sample holds roughly 330,000 clones; about nine tenths were observed only once. The ten largest clones add up to roughly 8.9% of the sample. The sequenced sample consisted of peripheral blood. All receptors come from a man under 40 with COVID-19, enrolled during active disease.

The chain has TRBV7-2 and TRBJ1-1; D unresolved. Germline V gene lookup returns CDR1 SGHTA and CDR2 FQGNSA. V was trimmed by 5 bases and J by 1 base, leaving 8 bases between them. CDR3 length equals 13 residues. CDR3 amino acids: CASSLRQNTEAFF. The CDR3 region has the DNA TGTGCCAGCAGCCTAAGACAGAACACTGAAGCTTTCTTT.

This clone appeared a single time. J is TRBJ2-1 and V is TRBV5-1; the D gene is possibly TRBD1 (5 bases). CDR1 is SGHRS and CDR2 is YFSETQ in the germline V gene. V lost 1 base and J lost 8, with 10 bases in between. The CDR3 consists of 13 residues. The CDR3 region is CASSLQGRDEQFF. For the CDR3, the DNA is TGCGCCAGCAGCTTGCAGGGAAGGGATGAGCAGTTCTTC. Full variable domain (rest looked up from reference TRBV5-1 and TRBJ2-1): KAGVTQTPRYLIKTRGQQVTLSCSPISGHRSVSWYQQTPGQGLQFLFEYFSETQRNKGNFPGRFSGRQFSNSRSEMNVSTLELGDSALYLCASSLQGRDEQFFGPGTRLTVL.

This chain uses TRBV3-1 (or the pseudogene TRBV3-2) with TRBJ1-2, with 8 bases identical to TRBD1. The junction had 0 bases not matched to a gene; V was cut back by 3 bases and J by 3 bases. Germline V gives CDR1 LGHDT, CDR2 YNNKEL (reference sequence). The CDR3 is made up of 13 amino acids. Written as DNA, the CDR3 is TGTGCCAGCAGCCAGACAGGGGACTATGGCTACACCTTC. Translation: CASSQTGDYGYTF.

This clone was seen just once. The chain is built from TRBV9 and TRBJ2-3; 7 bases are shared with TRBD1. This CDR3 is 15 amino acids long. Looked up from germline, CDR1 is SGDLS and CDR2 is YYNGEE. V lost 3 bases, J lost 2 bases, and 6 bases stayed unmatched. CDR3 amino acids: CASSATQGVTDTQYF. The CDR3 bases are TGTGCCAGCAGCGCCACTCAGGGGGTCACAGATACGCAGTATTTT.

The chain uses TRBV6-6 and TRBJ1-2, with unresolved D. V lost 6 bases and J 7 bases, leaving 15 bases between the germline ends. CDR1 and CDR2 (germline): MNHNY, SVGAGI (reference sequence). The CDR3 has 13 amino acids. The CDR3 DNA is TGTGCCAGCAGGGAGATGAGTCGGGGTGGCTACACCTTC. It encodes CASREMSRGGYTF.

This clone was picked up one time. The chain combines TRBV5-4 with TRBJ2-1; 8 bases map to TRBD1. With V trimmed by 3 bases and J by 5 bases, 4 bases remained unmatched. Germline loops: CDR1 SGHNT, CDR2 YYREEE (reference sequence). The CDR3 spans 14 residues. Written as DNA, the CDR3 is TGTGCCAGCAGCTGGACAGGGCTCAACAATGAGCAGTTCTTC. Its translation: CASSWTGLNNEQFF.

This chain joins TRBV7-2 and TRBJ2-5, with a weak D call TRBD2 (5 bases). The CDR3 spans 13 residues. Per germline, CDR1 SGHTA and CDR2 FQGNSA. The V and J ends lost 5 bases and 3 bases respectively, with 10 bases between them. CDR3 nucleotide sequence: TGTGCCAGCAGCCGAGGGTCAGAAGAGACCCAGTACTTC. Protein product: CASSRGSEETQYF.

The chain uses TRBV27 and TRBJ2-1, with 10 bases matching TRBD2. Germline trimming cut 7 bases from V and 3 bases from J; bases unmatched to any gene: 6. Germline V gives CDR1 MNHEY, CDR2 SMNVEV (reference sequence). This CDR3 has 15 residues. CDR3 sequence (DNA): TGTGCCAGCACCCTCTTAGCGGGAGGCTACAATGAGCAGTTCTTC. It codes for CASTLLAGGYNEQFF.

This chain connects TRBV28 to TRBJ1-4; 7 positions match TRBD1. Germline lookup yields CDR1 MDHEN and CDR2 SYDVKM. J was trimmed by 7 bases and V by 4 bases; bases with no gene match: 12. CDR3 length equals 16 residues. The CDR3 loop is CASSSPGTSGGEKLFF. The CDR3 DNA follows: TGTGCCAGCAGTTCCCCAGGGACCTCAGGGGGTGAAAAACTGTTTTTT.

The chain uses TRBV12-5 and TRBJ2-5; a possible D gene is TRBD2 (5 bases). This CDR3 comprises 13 residues. The V and J ends lost 6 bases and 2 bases respectively, with 10 bases between them. Germline V gives CDR1 LGHNT, CDR2 FRNRAP. The CDR3 DNA is TGTGCTAGTGGCCGACTAAATCAAGAGACCCAGTACTTC. Its translation: CASGRLNQETQYF.

The CDR3 loop reads CASSARPGGQSGNTIYF. CDR3 in DNA: TGCGCCAGCAGCGCCCGGCCAGGGGGTCAATCTGGAAACACCATATATTTT. The chain employs TRBV5-1 and TRBJ1-3; 7 positions agree with TRBD1. The CDR3 spans 17 residues. V trimming: 4 bases; J trimming: 1 base; junction bases outside the gene matches: 11. Per the germline V gene, CDR1 is SGHRS and CDR2 is YFSETQ.

The V call is TRBV5-1, the J call TRBJ2-3; D uncertain. Trimming left V 0 bases short and J 1 base short, with 6 bases between. The CDR3 spans 14 residues. CDR1 is SGHRS and CDR2 is YFSETQ in the germline V gene. The CDR3 protein is CASSLGEGTDTQYF. The CDR3 DNA reads TGCGCCAGCAGCTTGGGAGAGGGCACAGATACGCAGTATTTT.

The V gene is TRBV4-2, the J gene TRBJ2-1; D possibly corresponds to TRBD2 (6 bases). The CDR3 covers 17 residues. Germline CDR1 is LGHNA and CDR2 is YNFKEQ. Trimming pared 4 bases from V and 3 bases from J, leaving 19 bases between. CDR3 in DNA: TGTGCCAGCAGCCTCTCCTTAGCGGCAAACAACTACAATGAGCAGTTCTTC. The encoded protein is CASSLSLAANNYNEQFF.

Here the CDR3 DNA reads TGCGCCAGCAGCTTGGGCAGGACAGGGGGTAGGGAGCAGTACTTC. It yields the protein CASSLGRTGGREQYF. The chain carries TRBV5-1 and TRBJ2-7, with 10 bases identical to TRBD1. CDR1 and CDR2 from the germline V gene are SGHRS and YFSETQ. The V and J ends lost 0 bases and 7 bases, in that order; junction bases with no gene match: 7. This CDR3 spans 15 amino acids. Using reference TRBV5-1 and TRBJ2-7 for the parts outside the CDR3, the full variable domain is KAGVTQTPRYLIKTRGQQVTLSCSPISGHRSVSWYQQTPGQGLQFLFEYFSETQRNKGNFPGRFSGRQFSNSRSEMNVSTLELGDSALYLCASSLGRTGGREQYFGPGTRLTVT.

The chain joins TRBV14 to TRBJ1-2; D gene uncertain. The CDR3 runs 12 residues. V shed 2 bases and J shed 4 bases, with 5 bases lying between them. Per the germline V gene, CDR1 is SGHDN and CDR2 is FVKESK. CDR3 sequence: CASSQNSYGYTF. The CDR3 DNA reads as TGTGCCAGCAGCCAAAACAGCTATGGCTACACCTTC.

A note on this clone: Within the sample, other DNA sequences also encode this same CDR3. The chain combines TRBV6-1 with TRBJ1-2; 12 nucleotides align to TRBD1. CDR3 length equals 16 residues. Germline V gene sequence: CDR1 MNHNS, CDR2 SASEGT. Losses at the gene ends were 0 bases for V and 3 bases for J; bases not matched to a gene: 2. Here the CDR3 reads CASSEAGTGGDYGYTF. The CDR3 DNA reads TGTGCCAGCAGTGAAGCTGGGACAGGGGGCGACTATGGCTACACCTTC.

Remarks on this clone: Other nucleotide sequences in the sample specify the same CDR3. The chain is built from TRBV18 and TRBJ1-2; 9 bases fit TRBD1. This CDR3 is built from 14 residues. Germline V gives CDR1 KGHSH, CDR2 LQKENI. V was pared by 3 bases and J by 3 bases, with 2 bases of the junction left unmatched. This CDR3 is CASSPTGGDYGYTF. CDR3 sequence (DNA): TGTGCCAGCTCACCTACAGGGGGCGACTATGGCTACACCTTC.

CDR3 residues: CASSPGQHSNQPQHF. The CDR3 coding sequence is TGTGCCAGCAGCCCGGGACAGCATAGCAATCAGCCCCAGCATTTT. J is TRBJ1-5 and V is TRBV5-5, with TRBD1 matching over 7 bases. The V gene end was trimmed by 4 bases and the J gene end by 0 bases; junction bases not matched to a gene: 4. This CDR3 comprises 15 residues. The germline gives CDR1 SGHKS, CDR2 YYEKEE (reference sequence).

Only one count was recorded for this clone. The CDR3 sequence: CASSLARGNEKLFF. CDR3 nucleotides: TGTGCCAGTAGTCTGGCACGGGGAAACGAAAAACTGTTTTTT. The rearrangement joins TRBV19 to TRBJ1-4; no reliable D call. CDR3 length equals 14 residues. CDR1 and CDR2 (germline): LNHDA, SQIVND (reference sequence). Trimming stripped 5 bases from V and 8 bases from J, with 15 bases between.

V and J are TRBV19 and TRBJ1-2; D is unresolved. CDR3 length: 15 residues. The germline CDR1 and CDR2 sequences are LNHDA and SQIVND (reference sequence). V shed 5 bases and J shed 0 bases, with 13 bases lying between them. The DNA of the CDR3 is TGTGCCAGTAGTGTCCAGGTGGGCCCTAACTATGGCTACACCTTC. Translating it yields CASSVQVGPNYGYTF.

This clone was seen a handful of times. This chain links TRBV7-8 with TRBJ2-5; TRBD1 agrees at 10 bases. CDR1 and CDR2 (germline): SGHVS, FQNEAQ. This CDR3 has 14 amino acids. Losses at the gene ends were 3 bases for V and 5 bases for J; bases not matched to a gene: 3. The CDR3 sequence: CASSLGQGYETQYF. The CDR3, as DNA: TGTGCCAGCAGCTTGGGACAGGGGTATGAGACCCAGTACTTC.

This clone was picked up a small number of times. The genes are TRBV28 and TRBJ1-6, with 12 bases lining up with TRBD1. Germline V gene lookup returns CDR1 MDHEN and CDR2 SYDVKM. J was trimmed by 7 bases and V by 4 bases; bases with no gene match: 8. The CDR3 runs 17 residues. CDR3 DNA: TGTGCCAGCAGTTCTGGGGACAGGGGGCTGGGAAATTCACCCCTCCACTTT. Its translation is CASSSGDRGLGNSPLHF.

The chain uses TRBV14 and TRBJ1-1; 9 nucleotides agree with TRBD1. CDR3 length equals 13 residues. Germline CDR1 SGHDN, CDR2 FVKESK. J gave up 5 bases and V 6 bases, and 4 bases lay outside the gene matches. CDR3 protein: CASRRTGVTEAFF. The CDR3 coding sequence is TGTGCCAGCAGGCGGACAGGGGTGACTGAAGCTTTCTTT.

This clone was observed once. The CDR3 region has the DNA TGTGCCAGCAGTCTCTCCGGGGGATGGGGGGAGCTGTTTTTT. It translates to CASSLSGGWGELFF. V is TRBV27 and J is TRBJ2-2; TRBD2 is a possible D gene (6 bases). The germline V gene has CDR1 MNHEY and CDR2 SMNVEV (reference sequence). V was cut by 5 bases and J by 8 bases, with 15 bases left in between. The CDR3 sequence is 14 residues long.

The chain couples TRBV6-2 or TRBV6-3 to TRBJ1-4; unclear D gene. This CDR3 has 15 amino acids. CDR1 is MNHEY and CDR2 is SVGEGT in the germline V gene. V shed 5 bases and J shed 7 bases, with 17 bases lying between them. The CDR3, as DNA: TGTGCCAGCAGTCTTTGGGAGCCGACCCCTGAAAAACTGTTTTTT. Its translation is CASSLWEPTPEKLFF.

V usage is TRBV9 and J usage is TRBJ2-3; 11 nucleotides agree with TRBD2. V shed 0 bases and J 2 bases; nucleotides not matched to a gene: 2. The CDR3 runs 16 residues. CDR1 SGDLS and CDR2 YYNGEE come from the germline V gene. In DNA, the CDR3 is TGTGCCAGCAGCGTAGAACTAGCGGGAGACACAGATACGCAGTATTTT. This sequence encodes CASSVELAGDTDTQYF.

This clone showed up just a few times. The chain has TRBV6-6 and TRBJ2-2; 16 bases are a match to TRBD2. The germline V gene encodes CDR1 MNHNY and CDR2 SVGAGI (reference sequence). The ends lost 5 bases at V and 6 bases at J; junction bases unmatched: 9. There are 18 residues in the CDR3. CDR3 in DNA: TGTGCCAGCAGTCCGGGACTAGCGGGAGGGCCTAGGCCCGGGGAGCTGTTTTTT. Its translation: CASSPGLAGGPRPGELFF.

The V gene is TRBV20-1, the J gene TRBJ2-7; TRBD1 might be the D (6 bases). The CDR3 consists of 11 residues. CDR1 is DFQATT, CDR2 SNEGSKA, per germline (reference sequence). V was trimmed by 6 bases and J by 5 bases, leaving 11 bases between them. Here the CDR3 reads CSARQGNEQYF. The CDR3 coding sequence is TGCAGTGCCAGGCAGGGGAACGAGCAGTACTTC.

The rearrangement joins TRBV5-1 to TRBJ2-3, with 7 bases aligning to TRBD2. The CDR3 extends over 15 amino acids. The germline gives CDR1 SGHRS, CDR2 YFSETQ. The ends lost 3 bases at V and 4 bases at J; junction bases unmatched: 8. CDR3: CASSSGGGRADTQYF. For the CDR3, the DNA is TGCGCCAGCAGCTCTGGGGGGGGTCGAGCAGATACGCAGTATTTT.

The chain combines TRBV28 with TRBJ2-5; 12 bases line up with TRBD2. J was trimmed by 4 bases and V by 5 bases; bases with no gene match: 14. This CDR3 region has 18 residues. Germline V gene data show CDR1 as MDHEN and CDR2 as SYDVKM. This chain's CDR3 is CASSGRKTSGSIGETQYF. CDR3 DNA: TGTGCCAGCAGTGGTCGGAAGACTAGCGGGAGTATAGGAGAGACCCAGTACTTC.

This clone appeared once. The CDR3 here is CASRDSITDTQYF. The CDR3, as DNA: TGTGCCAGCAGAGACAGTATTACAGATACGCAGTATTTT. This rearrangement joins TRBV28 to TRBJ2-3; D perhaps matches TRBD1 (5 bases). The germline CDR1 and CDR2 sequences are MDHEN and SYDVKM. Between the trimmed V and J ends, which lost 6 bases and 3 bases, there was a span of 10 bases. The CDR3 length is 13 residues.